This TCR beta chain was retrieved from a study of blood T cell repertoires in COVID-19. Study-wide background: Whether acute or convalescent, the COVID-19 samples came from the United States, Italy and Spain.

Clinical histories supplied by participants themselves formed the basis of cohort assignment. Cohort 3 recovered donors had two negative PCRs, clearance, or symptom resolution. The CDR3 covers 13 residues. CDR1 and CDR2 from the germline V gene are GTSNPN and SVGIG (reference sequence). Trimming pared 3 bases from V and 5 bases from J, leaving 13 bases between. Per the original methods: Amplification of reference gene primers provided the estimated nucleated cell counts. Profiled with immunoSEQ multiplex PCR; TCRdb holds only in-frame clones, not every one. V and J calls and clone size are as listed in that table; D and trimming were resolved from the DNA. The table includes approximately 220,000 clones, over 80% detected once.

The V and J genes are TRBV30 and TRBJ1-2; D not resolved. The source is a man aged 25 to 45 who had recovered from COVID-19. Source material: PBMCs or T cells enriched from blood (not recorded which). The CDR3 region has the DNA TGTGCCTGGAGGGGAGGACTTACTTATGGCTACACCTTC. Its protein is CAWRGGLTYGYTF.